The sequence of this T cell receptor beta chain was determined in a study of cytomegalovirus exposure and HLA in healthy donors. Study observations and caveats: In vitro confirmation showed three CMV-associated chains to be CMV antigen specific. Among TCR beta chains, those listed as cytomegalovirus-associated numbered 164.

CDR1 and CDR2 (germline): SGHTA, FQGTGA. This CDR3 spans 13 amino acids. Trimming shortened V by 5 bases and J by 3 bases, and 7 bases separated the two germline ends. The table came from immunoSEQ multiplex PCR; TCRdb's copy has only in-frame clones and leaves some out. The data hold 65,000 to 70,000 clones, with approximately 91% observed a single time. The study drew the donors from its approximately 120-subject validation cohort, separate from the roughly 700-subject first cohort. About this clone itself: No antigen is known for it.

The receptor was derived from a man in his late teens or twenties in good health and CMV-seronegative. The sample comprised PBMCs. V is TRBV7-3 and J is TRBJ1-4; D is ambiguous. The CDR3 nucleotides read TGTGCCAGCAGCCTCTCCCCTAATGAAAAACTGTTTTTT. Translating gives CASSLSPNEKLFF.